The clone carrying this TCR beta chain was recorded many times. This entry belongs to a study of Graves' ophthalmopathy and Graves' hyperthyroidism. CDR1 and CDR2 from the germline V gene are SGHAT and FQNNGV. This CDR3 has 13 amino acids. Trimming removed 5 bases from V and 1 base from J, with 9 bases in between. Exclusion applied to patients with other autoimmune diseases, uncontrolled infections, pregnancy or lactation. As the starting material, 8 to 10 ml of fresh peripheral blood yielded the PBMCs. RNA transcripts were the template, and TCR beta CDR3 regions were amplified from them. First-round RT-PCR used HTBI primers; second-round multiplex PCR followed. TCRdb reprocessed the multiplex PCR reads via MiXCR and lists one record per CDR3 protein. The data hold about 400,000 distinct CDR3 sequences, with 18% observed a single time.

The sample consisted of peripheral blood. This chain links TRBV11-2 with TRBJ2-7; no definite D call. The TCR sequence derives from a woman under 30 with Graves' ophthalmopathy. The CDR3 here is CASSIGWSYEQYF. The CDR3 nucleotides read TGTGCCAGCAGCATAGGCTGGTCCTACGAGCAGTACTTC.